Listed here are 6 T cell receptor beta chains from one sample, sequenced in a study of shared clonotypes between healthy human individuals. Assay used: immunoSEQ multiplex PCR; TCRdb lists only in-frame clones, some missing. The data show under 1,100,000 clones, about 76% seen once. The sequenced material came from memory CD4+ T cells sorted from blood. Subset defined: CD45RA-negative fraction. The receptors were gathered from a man aged 18 to 30 in good health.

This clone was seen only once. The J gene is TRBJ2-5, the V gene TRBV19; 7 bases fit TRBD2. The CDR3 totals 15 residues. CDR1 is LNHDA, CDR2 SQIVND, per germline (reference sequence). Unmatched junction bases numbered 6, after V lost 1 base and J lost 4 bases. CDR3 protein: CASSIGGRRAETQYF. The CDR3, as DNA: TGTGCCAGTAGTATAGGCGGGAGAAGAGCAGAGACCCAGTACTTC.

The chain links TRBV9 to TRBJ2-3, with 9 bases matching TRBD2. This CDR3 has 18 amino acids. From germline, CDR1 is SGDLS and CDR2 YYNGEE. After removal of 7 bases from V and 0 bases from J, the junction contained 15 bases not matched to a gene. The CDR3 reads CASGHKTSGGTSTDTQYF. The CDR3 coding sequence is TGTGCCAGCGGGCACAAGACTAGCGGAGGTACTAGCACAGATACGCAGTATTTT.

The chain joins TRBV5-1 to TRBJ2-5; 7 bases are a match to TRBD1. Per the germline V gene, CDR1 is SGHRS and CDR2 is YFSETQ. V gave up 4 bases and J gave up 1 base; unmatched junction bases: 7. This CDR3 region has 15 residues. As DNA, the CDR3 is TGCGCCAGCAGCCCAGGAGACAGGGCCCAAGAGACCCAGTACTTC. Translating it yields CASSPGDRAQETQYF.

This chain connects TRBV6-6 to TRBJ2-5; D gene ambiguous. The J call may be mistaken, given a closer DNA end match to TRBJ2-7. Looked up from germline, CDR1 is MNHNY and CDR2 is SVGAGI (reference sequence). The CDR3 runs to 14 residues. The CDR3 sequence: CASSESVGRYEQYF. In DNA form, the CDR3 reads TGTGCCAGCAGTGAGAGTGTAGGGCGCTACGAGCAGTACTTC.

To note about this clone: Different DNA sequences within this sample yield the same CDR3. This sequence joins TRBV15 and TRBJ2-3; tentative D call: TRBD1 (6 bases). The V gene's germline CDR1 is LNHNV and CDR2 YYDKDF (reference sequence). This CDR3 spans 16 amino acids. Trimming pared 0 bases from V and 5 bases from J, leaving 15 bases between. This CDR3 is CATSRDRGQGRDTQYF. CDR3 in DNA: TGTGCCACCAGCAGAGATCGGGGCCAGGGGAGAGATACGCAGTATTTT.

The V and J genes are TRBV6-1 and TRBJ1-2, with TRBD1 as a possible D gene (5 bases). The CDR3 consists of 13 residues. V gave up 2 bases and J gave up 4 bases, with 8 bases separating them. Per germline, CDR1 MNHNS and CDR2 SASEGT. Here the CDR3 reads CASSELGPYGYTF. The CDR3 DNA follows: TGTGCCAGCAGTGAATTGGGACCCTATGGCTACACCTTC.